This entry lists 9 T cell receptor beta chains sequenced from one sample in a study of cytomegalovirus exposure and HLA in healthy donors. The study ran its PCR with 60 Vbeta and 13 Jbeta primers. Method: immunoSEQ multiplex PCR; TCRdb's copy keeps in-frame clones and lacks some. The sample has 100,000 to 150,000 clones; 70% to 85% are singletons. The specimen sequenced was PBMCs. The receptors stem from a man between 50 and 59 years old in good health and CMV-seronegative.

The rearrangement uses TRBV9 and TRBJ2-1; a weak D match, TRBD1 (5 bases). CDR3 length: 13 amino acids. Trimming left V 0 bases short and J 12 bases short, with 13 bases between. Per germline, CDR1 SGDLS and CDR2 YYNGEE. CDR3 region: CASSVATGQGQFF. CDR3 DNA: TGTGCCAGCAGCGTAGCCACTGGCCAGGGGCAGTTCTTC.

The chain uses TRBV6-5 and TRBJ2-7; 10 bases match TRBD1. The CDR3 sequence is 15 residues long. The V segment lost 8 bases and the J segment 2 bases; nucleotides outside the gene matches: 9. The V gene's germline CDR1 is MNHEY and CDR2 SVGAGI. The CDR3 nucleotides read TGTGCCAGCGGGAAATCCGGGACAGGGGCCTACGAGCAGTACTTC. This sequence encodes CASGKSGTGAYEQYF.

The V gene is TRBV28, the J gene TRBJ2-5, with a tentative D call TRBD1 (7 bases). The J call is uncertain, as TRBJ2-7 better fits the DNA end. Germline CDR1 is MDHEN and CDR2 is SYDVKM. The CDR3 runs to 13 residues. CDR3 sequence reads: CASRGGQSYEQYF. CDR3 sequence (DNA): TGTGCCAGCAGGGGGGGACAGTCCTACGAGCAGTACTTC.

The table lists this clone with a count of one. This CDR3 is CASSPFVAGGAAGANVLTF. The CDR3 DNA reads as TGTGCCAGCTCACCATTTGTCGCAGGGGGAGCAGCTGGGGCCAACGTCCTGACTTTC. This chain links TRBV18 with TRBJ2-6; 7 bases are shared with TRBD1. The CDR3 has 19 amino acids. Germline V gene lookup returns CDR1 KGHSH and CDR2 LQKENI. Unmatched junction bases numbered 12, after V lost 2 bases and J lost 2 bases.

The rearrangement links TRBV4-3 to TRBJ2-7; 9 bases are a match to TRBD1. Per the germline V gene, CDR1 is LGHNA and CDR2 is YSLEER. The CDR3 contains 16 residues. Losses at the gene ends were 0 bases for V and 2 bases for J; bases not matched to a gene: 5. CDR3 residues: CASSQDVRDRAYEQYF. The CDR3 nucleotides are TGCGCCAGCAGCCAAGATGTCCGGGACAGGGCCTACGAGCAGTACTTC.

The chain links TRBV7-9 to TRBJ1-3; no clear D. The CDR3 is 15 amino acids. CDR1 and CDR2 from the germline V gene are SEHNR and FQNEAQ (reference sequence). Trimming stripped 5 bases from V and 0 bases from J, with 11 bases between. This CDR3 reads CASSPPLGSGNTIYF. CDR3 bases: TGTGCCAGCAGCCCCCCCCTCGGCTCTGGAAACACCATATATTTT.

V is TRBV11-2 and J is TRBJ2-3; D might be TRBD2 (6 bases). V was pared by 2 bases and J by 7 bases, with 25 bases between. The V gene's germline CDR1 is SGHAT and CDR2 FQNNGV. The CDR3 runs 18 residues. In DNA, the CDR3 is TGTGCCAGCAGCTTAAACCGACTAGTCCCATCCCCCCAGAATACGCAGTATTTT. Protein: CASSLNRLVPSPQNTQYF.

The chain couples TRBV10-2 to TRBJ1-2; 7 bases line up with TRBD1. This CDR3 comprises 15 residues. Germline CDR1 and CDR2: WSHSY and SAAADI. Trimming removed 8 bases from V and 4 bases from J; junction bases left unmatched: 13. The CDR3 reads CASDSRDRAPYGYTF. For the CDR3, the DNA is TGCGCCAGCGACTCCCGGGACAGAGCGCCCTATGGCTACACCTTC.

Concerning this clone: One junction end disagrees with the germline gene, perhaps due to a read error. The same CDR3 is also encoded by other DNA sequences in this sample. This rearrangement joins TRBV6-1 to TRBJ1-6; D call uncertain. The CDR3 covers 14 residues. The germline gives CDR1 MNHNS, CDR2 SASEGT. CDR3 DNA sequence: TGTGCCAGCAGAAGGAGCTCCTATAATTCCCCCCTCCACTTT. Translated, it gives CASRRSSYNSPLHF.